Reported below is one TCR beta chain. This clone has a handful of counts. Its antigen specificity is not known. Per-base qualities were not stored, and no clone one base away is much larger. Libraries were built with the immunoSEQ multiplex PCR assay. For the multiplex PCR, a mixture combining 60 forward primers for TCR Vbeta segments and 13 reverse primers for TCR Jbeta segments was used. A multiplex PCR assay on genomic DNA amplified the CDR3 region of rearranged TCR beta genes. Amplified TCR beta libraries were sequenced as 87-base-pair reads on the Illumina HiSeq System. In the source study's methods: A later analysis counted 65 million to 90 million unique TCR beta chains across the 690 or so repertoires, and 10 million to 11 million of these chains were shared by at least two donors. Raw reads were error-corrected and collapsed into unique sequences by a nearest-neighbor algorithm in which closely related sequences were merged to remove PCR and sequencing errors. Alignment of CDR3 sequences to IMGT reference sequences was used to assign V, D and J gene segments. For a sequence to be retained, a match of at least six nucleotides to both a V gene segment and a J gene segment was required. A rearrangement was called productive if the CDR3 had no stop codons and remained in frame with V and J, and every other rearrangement was called non-productive. CDR3 was defined according to IMGT convention as the region running from the second conserved V-encoded cysteine to the conserved J-encoded phenylalanine. Sequences without an unambiguous match to a single V gene segment were excluded from the earlier analysis of about 600 of the donors. In an earlier analysis of about 590 of the donors, a V segment was called functional when productive rearrangements were above 56.7%, and segregating when the standard deviation between donors exceeded 5%. A statistical classification framework was built to diagnose cytomegalovirus status from the catalog of TCR beta chain sequences. V and J gene assignment, in a later analysis, came from comparing TCR nucleotide sequences with IMGT/GENE-DB human TR gene sequences. Using the TCRdist pipeline, a later analysis assigned CDR3 sequences along with most-parsimonious VDJ recombination scenarios. In a later analysis, each TCR beta chain was defined by its CDR3 amino acid sequence together with its V-gene family, and reads lacking a unique V-gene family were excluded. To address suspected cross-contamination and a sequencing artifact, a later analysis removed over 500 highly shared, low-generation-probability nucleotide sequences. A later analysis calculated a clonal expansion index for each public chain from normalized within-repertoire ranks of inferred template counts. In a later analysis, generation probabilities were computed using a VDJ recombination model fitted to out-of-frame rearrangements, and the results were checked against IGoR. A later analysis scored TCR-TCR, TCR-HLA and TCR-CMV co-occurrence with hypergeometric tests, applying a repertoire-size bias correction to TCR pairs. A later analysis estimated false discovery rates by permuting HLA or CMV assignments 20 times. A later analysis grouped co-occurring TCRs with DBSCAN, adding TCRdist sequence similarity when clustering within HLA-allele-positive subsets. For co-occurrence clustering, repertoires with fewer than 30,000 or more than 120,000 public chains were excluded, along with about five repertoires with anomalous nucleotide sharing. TCRdb re-hosts the immuneACCESS table, in-frame sequences only. Its copies lack some clones; in the studies checked, an unresolved V gene accounts for under half of them, and the cause for the rest is not known. V and J calls and clone size are given by that table; D and trimming were obtained from the DNA. The sample contains more than 85,000 clones, 60% to 80% of them found a single time. Over 2% of the sample is in the top ten clones.

The germline V gene (reference sequence) provides CDR1 LNHDA and CDR2 SQIVND. Relative to germline, V is 5 bases shorter and J is 0 bases shorter, with 4 bases between their ends. Its CDR3 holds 12 amino acids, cysteine through phenylalanine. The retained sequence is limited to the CDR3, 36 bases, with the frame set at the first base. The sample belongs to a study of cytomegalovirus exposure and HLA in healthy donors (dated by TCRdb to about 2017). As for the study more broadly: According to an earlier analysis of several hundred of the donors, 150 million to 200 million T cells yielded 120 million or so unique TCR beta sequences and 276 Gb of sequence data. Approximately 330 gigabases of sequencing data and tens of millions of unique TCR sequences made up an early release that covered several hundred HLA-typed donors. Rather than using new phenotypic data, the later analysis identified candidate immune exposures from TCR beta sequences and from how often those sequences occurred across donors. Typing coverage varied by locus: about 620-630 donors for A, B, C, DRB1 and DQB1; roughly 560 for DQA1; about 570 for DPA1; roughly 470 for DPB1. An earlier analysis of fewer than 750 of the donors used high-throughput TCR beta sequencing to judge whether each TCR beta V gene segment behaved as functional or pseudogenic. A later analysis re-analyzed previously published TCR beta repertoires from several hundred donors and added high-resolution HLA genotyping to study TCR occurrence patterns. On average, over 200,000 unique TCR beta nucleotide sequences were sequenced per donor among 398 genotyped donors of the cohort, with 15% to 20% of those sequences being non-productive. The genetic ancestry cluster associated with self-reported Caucasian donors included 80% to 90% of the roughly 400 genotyped donors. The study was designed to test whether signatures of past pathogen exposure could be identified by cataloging public T cell receptors. Alongside the repertoire data, information on donor age, sex, ethnicity and CMV serostatus was compiled. HLA typing included class I and class II loci at four-digit resolution. Genome-wide SNP genotypes for about three fifths of the roughly 670 donors were used in a later genetic analysis, which treated that subset as a discovery cohort. In addition to the first cohort of 666 subjects, a separate validation cohort of 100 to 150 different subjects was used. About five DR-DQ haplotypes were handled as single units for association and clustering because linkage in the cohort was strong. Every repertoire in the discovery cohort had been generated on one and the same sequencing platform. To predict cytomegalovirus infection status, the study combined high-throughput TCR immunosequencing, statistical association of individual TCRs with disease status, and machine learning. The T cell repertoires of around 670 subjects were profiled by immunosequencing and related to cytomegalovirus serostatus.

What the study reported, not specific to this receptor: Presence/absence analyses assumed roughly uniform sequencing depth across donors, an assumption that may not hold. CMV serostatus was the only immune exposure information available for the cohort. The classifier was reported to diagnose cytomegalovirus status with high specificity and sensitivity in both the original and validation cohorts. In a later analysis, most CMV-associated TCR beta chains were found to appear HLA-restricted, with HLA associations seemingly driven largely by CMV exposure. Strong co-occurrence of HLA alleles, especially DR and DQ, made assigning TCR associations to individual alleles difficult. Linkage disequilibrium might explain the correlated functional status among segregating V segments, but an unknown experimental factor could not be ruled out. In an earlier analysis of approximately 590 of the donors, most TCR beta V segments were observed in productive rearrangements about 87% or about 30% of the time, broadly matching IMGT annotations. About 17 rarely observed V segments, including chromosome 9 orphons, were excluded from the earlier analysis of about 600 of the donors because counts were too low. A later genetic analysis associated a missense DCLRE1C variant with V-gene and J-gene trimming of TCR beta chains, and an independent cohort replicated the association. A few of the identified cytomegalovirus-associated TCR beta chains were confirmed in vitro to be specific for cytomegalovirus antigens. A group of highly shared sequence variants was considered likely to be a technical artifact of the sequencing pipeline. Most TCR sequences were observed very rarely across donors, whereas some public TCRs were present in many individuals. The cohort was sequenced for TCR beta chains only, and without alpha or paired-chain data the features that could be detected were limited. In the study, some 160 TCR beta chains were listed as associated with cytomegalovirus. Because the 87-base-pair reads could not distinguish some IMGT-functional V segments, including TRBV6-2 and TRBV6-3, those segments were excluded. The authors suggested that the approach could potentially be generalized to other disease states and immunological phenotypes. A later analysis associated 16,951 TCR beta sequences with specific HLA alleles at a false discovery rate of 0.05. Compared with the roughly 700-donor mean, donors in an Asian-associated ancestry cluster had fewer N-insertions in productive TCRs, according to a later genetic analysis. In a later analysis, HLA-associated TCR beta chains showed more clonal expansion and lower generation probabilities than non-associated chains that were equally common. Because HLA typing was missing for some donors at each locus, association tests included only the typed subset. A later analysis reported that several top co-occurrence clusters appeared linked to parvovirus B19, influenza, CMV and Epstein-Barr virus. A later analysis found that TCR association rates varied across HLA loci, with DRB1 alleles showing the most associated TCRs and HLA-C alleles the fewest. A further reported finding was that TCR beta sequences accurately predicted the HLA-A and HLA-B alleles for most subjects in the first cohort.

In total, fewer than 750 healthy bone marrow donors made up the cohort. At the time of sampling, every cohort member was nominally healthy, though immune exposures that went unrecorded were likely present. The donor tested CMV seronegative and was one of the 352 seronegative cohort members. Each donor provided a peripheral blood sample, and peripheral blood mononuclear cells were used for TCR beta sequencing. Genomic DNA was extracted from the blood cell samples with the Qiagen DNeasy Blood Extraction Kit. The rearrangement joined TRBV19 to TRBJ1-1; no D segment can be confidently identified. Sequencing was performed on PBMCs. This sequence originates from a boy under 18 in good health and CMV-seronegative. DNA sequence: TGTGCCAGTAGTTACATGAACACTGAAGCTTTCTTT. This yields the protein CASSYMNTEAFF. With the portions outside the CDR3 filled from the reference TRBV19 and TRBJ1-1 genes, the complete variable region becomes DGGITQSPKYLFRKEGQNVTLSCEQNLNHDAMYWYRQDPGQGLRLIYYSQIVNDFQKGDIAEGYSVSREKKESFPLTVTSAQKNPTAFYLCASSYMNTEAFFGQGTRLTVV.